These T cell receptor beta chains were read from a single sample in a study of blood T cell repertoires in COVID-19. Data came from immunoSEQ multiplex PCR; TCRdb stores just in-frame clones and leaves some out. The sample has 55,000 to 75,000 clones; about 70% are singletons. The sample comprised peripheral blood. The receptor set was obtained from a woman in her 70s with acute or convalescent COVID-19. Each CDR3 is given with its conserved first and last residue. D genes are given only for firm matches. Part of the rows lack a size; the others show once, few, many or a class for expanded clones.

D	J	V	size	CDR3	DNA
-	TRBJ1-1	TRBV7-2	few	CASSLEVMKGFLAFF	TGTGCCAGCAGCTTAGAGGTTATGAAGGGGTTCCTAGCTTTCTTT
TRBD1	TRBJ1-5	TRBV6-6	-	CASSIPGQGASQPQHF	TGTGCCAGCAGCATCCCGGGACAGGGAGCGAGTCAGCCCCAGCATTTT
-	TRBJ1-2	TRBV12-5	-	CASGPGGVTYGYTF	TGTGCTAGTGGACCCGGGGGGGTCACCTATGGCTACACCTTC
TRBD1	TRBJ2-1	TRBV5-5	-	CASSPTGVPYNEQFF	TGTGCCAGCAGCCCAACAGGGGTGCCCTACAATGAGCAGTTCTTC
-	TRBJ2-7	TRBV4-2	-	CASSQDRAAYEQYF	TGTGCCAGCAGCCAAGACAGGGCAGCCTACGAGCAGTACTTC
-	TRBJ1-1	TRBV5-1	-	CASNWGLQGSEAFF	TGCGCCAGTAATTGGGGCCTTCAAGGGTCTGAAGCTTTCTTT
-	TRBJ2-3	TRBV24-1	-	CATSDLAFGGQDTQYF	TGTGCCACCAGTGATTTGGCCTTCGGAGGGCAAGATACGCAGTATTTT
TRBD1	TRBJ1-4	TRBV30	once	CAARGFINEKLFF	TGTGCCGCCAGGGGGTTTATTAATGAAAAACTGTTTTTT
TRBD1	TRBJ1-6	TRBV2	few	CASRNDRGLNNSPLHF	TGTGCCAGCAGAAACGACAGGGGGCTGAATAATTCACCCCTCCACTTT
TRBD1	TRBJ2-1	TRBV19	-	CASSNGQAHEQFF	TGTGCCAGTAGTAACGGACAGGCACATGAGCAGTTCTTC
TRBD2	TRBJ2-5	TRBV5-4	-	CASSQDPTSGRGKTQYF	TGTGCCAGCAGCCAGGACCCTACTAGCGGGAGAGGGAAGACCCAGTACTTC
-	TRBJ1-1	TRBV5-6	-	CASSLRGTEAFF	TGTGCCAGCAGTTTGAGGGGAACTGAAGCTTTCTTT
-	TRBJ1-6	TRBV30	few	CAWSMRSSHNSPLHF	TGTGCCTGGAGTATGCGGTCCAGTCATAATTCACCCCTCCACTTT
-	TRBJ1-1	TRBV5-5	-	CASSVGEATEAFF	TGTGCCAGCAGCGTGGGTGAGGCCACTGAAGCTTTCTTT
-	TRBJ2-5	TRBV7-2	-	CASRRSAGFGETQYF	TGTGCCAGCAGACGGAGCGCGGGGTTCGGCGAGACCCAGTACTTC
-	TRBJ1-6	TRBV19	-	CASNPRANNSPLHF	TGTGCCAGTAATCCGAGGGCCAATAATTCACCCCTCCACTTT
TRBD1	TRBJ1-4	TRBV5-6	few	CASSRWDRASEKLFF	TGTGCCAGCAGCCGTTGGGACAGGGCAAGTGAAAAACTGTTTTTT
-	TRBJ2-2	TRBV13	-	CASSLEADINTGELFF	TGTGCCAGCAGCTTAGAGGCCGACATTAACACCGGGGAGCTGTTTTTT
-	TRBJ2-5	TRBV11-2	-	CASSLAGRREPYF	TGTGCCAGCAGCTTAGCTGGGAGGAGGGAACCCTACTTC
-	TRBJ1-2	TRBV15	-	CATSREEKNYGYTF	TGTGCCACCAGCAGAGAGGAGAAAAACTATGGCTACACCTTC
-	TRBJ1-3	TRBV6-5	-	CASKSGANSGNTIYF	TGTGCCAGCAAATCAGGGGCCAACTCTGGAAACACCATATATTTT
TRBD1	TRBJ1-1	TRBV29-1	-	CSVQGGVMNTEAFF	TGCAGCGTGCAGGGGGGAGTAATGAACACTGAAGCTTTCTTT
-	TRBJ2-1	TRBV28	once	CASSPRAYNEQFF	TGTGCCAGCAGTCCTCGGGCCTACAATGAGCAGTTCTTC
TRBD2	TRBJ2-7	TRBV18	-	CASSPGEGFEQYF	TGTGCCAGCTCACCAGGGGAGGGTTTCGAGCAGTACTTC
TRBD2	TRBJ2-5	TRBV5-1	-	CASSLLAGDAGETQYF	TGCGCCAGCAGCTTGCTAGCGGGGGACGCGGGAGAGACCCAGTACTTC
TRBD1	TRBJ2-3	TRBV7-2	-	CASSSRGIVGTDTQYF	TGTGCCAGCAGCTCCAGGGGGATTGTGGGCACAGATACGCAGTATTTT
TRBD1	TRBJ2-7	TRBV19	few	CASSDRDRSSYEQYF	TGTGCCAGTAGTGACCGGGACAGAAGCTCCTACGAGCAGTACTTC
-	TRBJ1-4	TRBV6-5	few	CASSPVLAGEKLFF	TGTGCCAGCAGCCCCGTCTTGGCGGGCGAAAAACTGTTTTTT
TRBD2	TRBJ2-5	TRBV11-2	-	CASSFRLAGMETQYF	TGTGCCAGCAGCTTCAGACTAGCGGGGATGGAGACCCAGTACTTC
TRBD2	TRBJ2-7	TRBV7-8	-	CASSLVSGDVYEQYF	TGTGCCAGCAGCTTAGTGAGCGGGGACGTCTACGAGCAGTACTTC
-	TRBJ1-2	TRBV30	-	CAWSAGQGHGYTF	TGTGCCTGGAGTGCTGGACAAGGTCATGGCTACACCTTC
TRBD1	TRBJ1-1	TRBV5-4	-	CASSRGTDTEAFF	TGTGCCAGCAGCCGGGGGACAGACACTGAAGCTTTCTTT
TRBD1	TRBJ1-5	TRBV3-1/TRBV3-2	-	CASSQGGGTGNQPQHF	TGTGCCAGCAGCCAAGGAGGGGGGACAGGGAACCAGCCCCAGCATTTT
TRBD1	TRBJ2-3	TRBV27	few	CASSPRTGGGDTQYF	TGTGCCAGCAGTCCCCGGACAGGGGGAGGAGATACGCAGTATTTT
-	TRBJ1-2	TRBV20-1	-	CSAGEPYGYTF	TGCAGTGCTGGGGAGCCCTATGGCTACACCTTC
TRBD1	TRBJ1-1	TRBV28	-	CASRGTASRTGAFF	TGTGCCAGCAGGGGGACAGCTTCTAGGACTGGGGCTTTCTTT
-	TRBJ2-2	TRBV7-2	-	CASSLNQGTGELFF	TGTGCCAGCAGCTTAAATCAGGGCACCGGGGAGCTGTTTTTT
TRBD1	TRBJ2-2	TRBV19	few	CASSTARTGNTGELFF	TGTGCCAGTAGTACCGCCCGGACAGGGAACACCGGGGAGCTGTTTTTT
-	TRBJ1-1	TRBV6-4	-	CASSEMGGTEAFF	TGTGCCAGCAGTGAGATGGGGGGTACTGAAGCTTTCTTT
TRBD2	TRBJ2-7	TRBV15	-	CATSREGGRPYEQYF	TGTGCCACCAGCAGAGAAGGCGGGAGGCCCTACGAGCAGTACTTC
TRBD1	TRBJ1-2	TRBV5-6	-	CASSLGGTGSYAGYTF	TGTGCCAGCAGCTTGGGGGGGACAGGGTCGTATGCCGGCTACACCTTC